This T cell receptor (beta chain) was profiled in a study of beta chain features in type 1 diabetes. General study findings and limits: For patients and controls alike, PCR might favor shorter templates to the same degree. There were fewer insertions and more deletions at the VDJ junctions of type 1 diabetes patients.

This clone was seen more than once but under ten times. Antigen specificity is unknown. CD4+ cells of the naive, central memory, regulatory and stem cell-like memory types were sorted via CD45RO/CCR7/CD25/CD127/CD95/CD27. Expressed TCRB transcripts were sequenced because the entire RNA isolate underwent reverse transcription. The protocol was immunoSEQ multiplex PCR, while the TCRdb copy is restricted to in-frame clones and leaves out a portion. The sample contains 250,000 to 350,000 clones, 14% of which appear only once. The receptor was derived from a man aged 25 to 40 in good health. The sequenced material came from central memory CD4+ T cells from blood.

DNA for the CDR3: TGCGCCAGCAGCGTAGATGGGGGACCTTACAATGAGCAGTTCTTC. Translating gives CASSVDGGPYNEQFF. V gene TRBV4-1 combines with J gene TRBJ2-1, with D perhaps being TRBD1 or TRBD2 (5 bases each). V was cut by 5 bases and J by 4 bases, with 15 bases left in between. CDR1 and CDR2 (germline): MGHRA, YSYEKL. The CDR3 runs to 15 residues.